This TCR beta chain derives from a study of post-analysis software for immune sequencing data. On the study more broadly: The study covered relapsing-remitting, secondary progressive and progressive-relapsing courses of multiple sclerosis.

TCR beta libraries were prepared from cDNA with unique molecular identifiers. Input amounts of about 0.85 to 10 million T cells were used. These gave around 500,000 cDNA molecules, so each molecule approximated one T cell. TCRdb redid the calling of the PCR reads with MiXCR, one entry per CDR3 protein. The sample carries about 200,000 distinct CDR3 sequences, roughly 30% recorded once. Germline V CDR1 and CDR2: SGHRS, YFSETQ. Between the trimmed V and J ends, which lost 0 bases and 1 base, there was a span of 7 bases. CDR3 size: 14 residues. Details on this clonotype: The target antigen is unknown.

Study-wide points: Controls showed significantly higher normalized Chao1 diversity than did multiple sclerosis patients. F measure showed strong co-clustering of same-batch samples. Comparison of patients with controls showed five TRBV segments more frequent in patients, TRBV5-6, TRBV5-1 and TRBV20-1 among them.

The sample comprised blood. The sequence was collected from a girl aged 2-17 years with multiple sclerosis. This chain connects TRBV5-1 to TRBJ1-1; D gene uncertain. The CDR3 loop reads CASSLEPTNTEAFF. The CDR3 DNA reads TGCGCCAGCAGCTTGGAGCCAACGAACACTGAAGCTTTCTTT. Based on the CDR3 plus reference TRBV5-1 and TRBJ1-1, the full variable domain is KAGVTQTPRYLIKTRGQQVTLSCSPISGHRSVSWYQQTPGQGLQFLFEYFSETQRNKGNFPGRFSGRQFSNSRSEMNVSTLELGDSALYLCASSLEPTNTEAFFGQGTRLTVV.